A selection of T cell receptor beta chains follows, all from one sample in a study of T cells in Graves' hyperthyroidism and ophthalmopathy. TCRdb reanalysed the multiplex PCR reads using MiXCR and keeps one entry per CDR3 protein. The sample includes a few hundred thousand distinct CDR3 sequences, over 11% of them seen just once. The sequencing sample was made of blood. Source of these receptors: a woman between 25 and 40 years old with Graves' hyperthyroidism that later progressed to Graves' ophthalmopathy. Each CDR3 is given with its conserved first and last residue. A D gene is named only where the DNA matches it firmly. Not every row has a clone size; where given, it reads once, few, many or a size class.

CDR3: CASSVAETNTGELFF
DNA: TGTGCCAGCAGCGTGGCGGAAACGAACACCGGGGAGCTGTTTTTT
J: TRBJ2-2
size: many
V: TRBV2
D: -

CDR3: CASSPYWGTDYGYTF
DNA: TGTGCCAGCAGCCCATACTGGGGGACGGACTATGGCTACACCTTC
J: TRBJ1-2
size: many
V: TRBV11-2
D: -

CDR3: CASSQGPLAGTYEQYF
DNA: TGCGCCAGCAGCCAAGGGCCCCTAGCGGGAACCTACGAGCAGTACTTC
J: TRBJ2-7
size: few
V: TRBV4-3
D: TRBD2

CDR3: CASSLTIRVYEQYF
DNA: TGTGCCAGCAGCTTGACTATTAGGGTCTACGAGCAGTACTTC
J: TRBJ2-7
size: many
V: TRBV11-2
D: -

CDR3: CASSLGGGEQYF
DNA: TGTGCCAGCAGTTTAGGGGGGGGGGAGCAGTACTTC
J: TRBJ2-7
size: many
V: TRBV7-3
D: -

CDR3: CASSRNAGSGTGELFF
DNA: TGTGCCAGCAGTCGCAATGCGGGAAGCGGAACCGGGGAGCTGTTTTTT
J: TRBJ2-2
size: few
V: TRBV3-1
D: -

CDR3: CASSYPQGNTEAFF
DNA: TGTGCCAGCAGCTACCCACAGGGGAACACTGAAGCTTTCTTT
J: TRBJ1-1
size: many
V: TRBV6-2/TRBV6-3
D: -

CDR3: CSAPRTSGSSYEQYF
DNA: TGCAGTGCCCCTAGGACTAGCGGGAGCTCCTACGAGCAGTACTTC
J: TRBJ2-7
size: -
V: TRBV20-1
D: TRBD2

CDR3: CASRSSGTQETQYF
DNA: TGTGCCAGCAGGTCTAGCGGGACTCAAGAGACCCAGTACTTC
J: TRBJ2-5
size: many
V: TRBV6-1
D: TRBD2

CDR3: CASSGRGRDRASTDTQYF
DNA: TGTGCCAGCAGTGGGCGCGGCAGGGACAGGGCTAGCACAGATACGCAGTATTTT
J: TRBJ2-3
size: few
V: TRBV6-1
D: TRBD1

CDR3: CASSPFPRTSNQPQHF
DNA: TGCGCCAGCAGCCCTTTCCCGCGGACTAGCAATCAGCCCCAGCATTTT
J: TRBJ1-5
size: few
V: TRBV4-1
D: -

CDR3: CASSLGRGLATERSQYF
DNA: TGCGCCAGCAGCTTAGGGAGGGGACTAGCGACCGAGCGCTCGCAGTATTTT
J: TRBJ2-3
size: -
V: TRBV5-1
D: TRBD2

CDR3: CASSLGSIYEQYF
DNA: TGCGCCAGCAGCTTGGGCAGTATTTACGAGCAGTACTTC
J: TRBJ2-7
size: many
V: TRBV5-1
D: -

CDR3: CASSHRQGEDTQYF
DNA: TGTGCCAGCAGCCACAGACAGGGGGAAGATACGCAGTATTTT
J: TRBJ2-3
size: many
V: TRBV3-1
D: TRBD1

CDR3: CAREGQREGRTGELFF
DNA: TGTGCCCGGGAGGGGCAGAGGGAGGGCCGTACCGGGGAGCTGTTTTTT
J: TRBJ2-2
size: many
V: TRBV30
D: TRBD2

CDR3: CASGADTQYF
DNA: TGTGCCAGCGGGGCGGATACGCAGTATTTT
J: TRBJ2-3
size: -
V: TRBV27
D: -

CDR3: CASSYPSRGKSGANVLTF
DNA: TGTGCCAGCAGTTACCCATCTAGAGGGAAGTCTGGGGCCAACGTCCTGACTTTC
J: TRBJ2-6
size: -
V: TRBV6-5
D: -

CDR3: CASRQGLNTEAFF
DNA: TGTGCCAGCAGACAGGGGCTGAACACTGAAGCTTTCTTT
J: TRBJ1-1
size: many
V: TRBV12-3/TRBV12-4
D: TRBD1

CDR3: CASSIPGQGVMKYTGELFF
DNA: TGTGCCAGCAGTATACCGGGACAGGGGGTCATGAAGTACACCGGGGAGCTGTTTTTT
J: TRBJ2-2
size: few
V: TRBV28
D: TRBD1

CDR3: CASSQTGEENYGYTF
DNA: TGTGCCAGCAGTCAAACAGGGGAAGAGAACTATGGCTACACCTTC
J: TRBJ1-2
size: -
V: TRBV28
D: TRBD1

CDR3: CASSHPLNTEAFF
DNA: TGCGCCAGCAGCCATCCCCTTAACACTGAAGCTTTCTTT
J: TRBJ1-1
size: many
V: TRBV4-1
D: -

CDR3: CASSLGIGGRGYYEQYF
DNA: TGTGCCAGCAGCTTAGGAATAGGGGGCAGGGGATATTACGAGCAGTACTTC
J: TRBJ2-7
size: many
V: TRBV7-9
D: TRBD1

CDR3: CASSTQGGQPQHF
DNA: TGTGCCAGCAGTACCCAGGGGGGACAGCCCCAGCATTTT
J: TRBJ1-5
size: many
V: TRBV6-2/TRBV6-3
D: TRBD1

CDR3: CASSQGDRATEAFF
DNA: TGCGCCAGCAGCCAAGGAGACAGGGCCACTGAAGCTTTCTTT
J: TRBJ1-1
size: many
V: TRBV4-3
D: TRBD1

CDR3: CAWKNRGHEQYF
DNA: TGTGCCTGGAAAAACAGGGGCCACGAGCAGTACTTC
J: TRBJ2-7
size: few
V: TRBV30
D: TRBD1

CDR3: CASSPRAGTLMNTEAFF
DNA: TGTGCCAGCTCACCCCGGGCAGGGACGCTGATGAACACTGAAGCTTTCTTT
J: TRBJ1-1
size: few
V: TRBV18
D: -

CDR3: CAYSREMNTEAFF
DNA: TGTGCCTATAGCAGGGAGATGAACACTGAAGCTTTCTTT
J: TRBJ1-1
size: many
V: TRBV7-2
D: -

CDR3: CSALERQGNTEAFF
DNA: TGCAGTGCTCTAGAAAGACAGGGAAACACTGAAGCTTTCTTT
J: TRBJ1-1
size: -
V: TRBV20-1
D: TRBD1

CDR3: CASSRGGASTGELFF
DNA: TGTGCCAGCTCACGCGGGGGGGCGAGCACCGGGGAGCTGTTTTTT
J: TRBJ2-2
size: many
V: TRBV12-3/TRBV12-4
D: TRBD2

CDR3: CASSLLENTEAFF
DNA: TGTGCCAGCAGCTTATTAGAGAACACTGAAGCTTTCTTT
J: TRBJ1-1
size: many
V: TRBV12-3/TRBV12-4
D: -

CDR3: CASSLALLTGELFF
DNA: TGTGCCAGCAGTTTAGCTCTTCTCACCGGGGAGCTGTTTTTT
J: TRBJ2-2
size: many
V: TRBV28
D: -

CDR3: CASSLNIQETQYF
DNA: TGTGCCAGCAGTTTAAATATCCAAGAGACCCAGTACTTC
J: TRBJ2-5
size: many
V: TRBV12-3/TRBV12-4
D: -

CDR3: CASSLSGTGGFGNTIYF
DNA: TGTGCCAGCAGTTTATCCGGGACAGGGGGCTTCGGAAACACCATATATTTT
J: TRBJ1-3
size: -
V: TRBV27
D: TRBD1

CDR3: CASSIRLAGGPYEQYF
DNA: TGTGCCAGCAGCATCCGACTAGCGGGAGGGCCTTACGAGCAGTACTTC
J: TRBJ2-7
size: many
V: TRBV7-2
D: TRBD2

CDR3: CASIMGLPGAGELFF
DNA: TGTGCCAGCATTATGGGACTCCCCGGGGCCGGGGAGCTGTTTTTT
J: TRBJ2-2
size: -
V: TRBV28
D: -

CDR3: CASRPLTSGSYNEQFF
DNA: TGTGCCAGCAGGCCCCTAACTAGCGGTTCCTACAATGAGCAGTTCTTC
J: TRBJ2-1
size: -
V: TRBV7-9
D: TRBD2

CDR3: CASSLGYDRGAEAFF
DNA: TGTGCCAGCAGCTTGGGATACGACAGGGGCGCTGAAGCTTTCTTT
J: TRBJ1-1
size: -
V: TRBV5-6
D: TRBD1

CDR3: CASKEGPGATGEQYF
DNA: TGTGCCAGCAAAGAGGGTCCAGGGGCTACGGGCGAGCAGTACTTC
J: TRBJ2-7
size: -
V: TRBV6-1
D: -

CDR3: CASSLSRYYEQYF
DNA: TGTGCCAGCAGTTTATCTCGATATTACGAGCAGTACTTC
J: TRBJ2-7
size: many
V: TRBV27
D: -

CDR3: CSARRPGQAQGAFF
DNA: TGCAGTGCTAGGCGACCCGGACAGGCCCAGGGAGCTTTCTTT
J: TRBJ1-1
size: many
V: TRBV20-1
D: TRBD1

CDR3: CASSLSDWNTEAFF
DNA: TGTGCCAGCAGTCTCTCGGACTGGAACACTGAAGCTTTCTTT
J: TRBJ1-1
size: many
V: TRBV27
D: -

CDR3: CASSLVPSTNEKLFF
DNA: TGTGCCAGCAGCTTAGTTCCATCAACTAATGAAAAACTGTTTTTT
J: TRBJ1-4
size: -
V: TRBV7-9
D: -

CDR3: CSARGGTGWDTIYF
DNA: TGCAGTGCTAGAGGTGGAACAGGGTGGGACACCATATATTTT
J: TRBJ1-3
size: many
V: TRBV20-1
D: -

CDR3: CASSERAGAETQYF
DNA: TGTGCCAGCAGTGAAAGGGCGGGAGCAGAGACCCAGTACTTC
J: TRBJ2-5
size: few
V: TRBV6-4
D: TRBD2

CDR3: CASGLRGAETEAFF
DNA: TGTGCTAGTGGTTTGAGGGGGGCGGAGACTGAAGCTTTCTTT
J: TRBJ1-1
size: many
V: TRBV12-5
D: -

CDR3: CASSDLWAWGRGEAFF
DNA: TGTGCCAGCAGTGACCTTTGGGCGTGGGGCAGGGGGGAAGCTTTCTTT
J: TRBJ1-1
size: many
V: TRBV6-1
D: TRBD1

CDR3: CASSLATDNYGYTF
DNA: TGCGCCAGCAGCTTGGCGACAGACAACTATGGCTACACCTTC
J: TRBJ1-2
size: -
V: TRBV5-1
D: -

CDR3: CASSQQLAGGRGTDTQYF
DNA: TGTGCCAGCAGTCAACAGCTAGCGGGAGGCCGGGGCACAGATACGCAGTATTTT
J: TRBJ2-3
size: once
V: TRBV11-2
D: TRBD2